The 24 T cell receptor beta chains reported below all come from one sample, sequenced in a study of graft-versus-host responses after intestinal transplantation (dated by TCRdb to the early 2020s). In light of the paper, this sample's time point label describes: cells obtained before transplantation from donor or recipient. Preparation of the library involved the immunoSEQ multiplex PCR assay. Held by TCRdb, this immuneACCESS table contains in-frame sequences only and omits some clones. Under half of the omission traces to an unresolved V gene where checked; the cause of the rest is unknown. The sample profile shows 90,000 to 120,000 clones; approximately 88% of them were found once. The ten biggest clones cover over 0.6% of the sample. Their specific antigens are unknown. The sequenced sample was unstimulated CD4+ T cells sorted from spleen or lymph node cells, obtained before transplant. The receptors derive from a human donor who was the organ donor for an intestinal transplant.

The table lists this clone with a few counts. This clone may be a read error of a much larger clone one base away. CDR3: CARRGGRVPGELFF. The CDR3 DNA reads as TGTGCCCGCAGGGGCGGGAGGGTACCCGGGGAGCTGTTTTTT. V gene TRBV6-5 combines with J gene TRBJ2-2; 9 bases fit TRBD2. Germline V lookup: CDR1 MNHEY, CDR2 SVGAGI. The length of the CDR3 is 14 residues.

The V call is TRBV2, the J call TRBJ2-1; 8 positions match TRBD1. After removal of 6 bases from V and 9 bases from J, the junction contained 16 bases not matched to a gene. The CDR3 is made up of 16 amino acids. CDR1 and CDR2 (germline): SNHLY, FYNNEI. The CDR3: CASRGMGQVYTGEQFF. DNA for the CDR3: TGTGCCAGCAGGGGAATGGGACAGGTGTACACGGGTGAGCAGTTCTTC. The variable domain in full, completed from reference TRBV2 and TRBJ2-1, reads EPEVTQTPSHQVTQMGQEVILRCVPISNHLYFYWYRQILGQKVEFLVSFYNNEISEKSEIFDDQFSVERPDGSNFTLKIRSTKLEDSAMYFCASRGMGQVYTGEQFFGPGTRLTVL.

The chain has TRBV19 and TRBJ1-3; D ambiguous. V was trimmed by 6 bases and J by 0 bases, leaving 9 bases between them. Germline V CDR1 and CDR2: LNHDA, SQIVND (reference sequence). This CDR3 contains 14 residues. CDR3 bases: TGTGCCAGTAGAACAGATCACTCTGGAAACACCATATATTTT. Translating it yields CASRTDHSGNTIYF. Looking up the rest from reference TRBV19 and TRBJ1-3 gives the full variable domain: DGGITQSPKYLFRKEGQNVTLSCEQNLNHDAMYWYRQDPGQGLRLIYYSQIVNDFQKGDIAEGYSVSREKKESFPLTVTSAQKNPTAFYLCASRTDHSGNTIYFGEGSWLTVV.

V usage is TRBV11-2 and J usage is TRBJ2-3; 7 bases map to TRBD1. The CDR3 runs 14 residues. The trim removed 0 bases at V and 4 bases at J, leaving 1 base unmatched. Germline V gene sequence: CDR1 SGHAT, CDR2 FQNNGV. CDR3 coding DNA: TGTGCCAGCAGCTTAGATACAGGGGCAGATACGCAGTATTTT. It yields the protein CASSLDTGADTQYF.

CDR3 in amino acids: CSVEQGWTEAFF. CDR3 bases: TGCAGCGTTGAACAGGGATGGACTGAAGCTTTCTTT. The chain uses TRBV29-1 and TRBJ1-1, with D possibly TRBD1 on 5 matching bases. The CDR3 is 12 residues long. The V and J ends lost 2 bases and 5 bases respectively, with 9 bases between them. Germline CDR1 reads SQVTM; CDR2 reads ANQGSEA.

This chain links TRBV6-5 with TRBJ2-2, with D unresolved. CDR1 and CDR2 (germline): MNHEY, SVGAGI. V lost 6 bases and J lost 6, with 11 bases in between. This CDR3 has 13 amino acids. In nucleotides, the CDR3 is TGTGCCAGCAGATGGGGTTTGCCCGGGGAGCTGTTTTTT. Translating gives CASRWGLPGELFF.

This clone has a handful of counts. The chain couples TRBV11-2 to TRBJ2-2; D possibly matches TRBD1 or TRBD2 (6 bases each). Between the trimmed V and J ends, which lost 5 bases and 6 bases, there was a span of 16 bases. The CDR3 is 15 residues long. The germline V gene encodes CDR1 SGHAT and CDR2 FQNNGV. This CDR3 is CASSRWGASAGELFF. The DNA for the CDR3 is TGTGCCAGCAGCCGATGGGGGGCCTCAGCCGGGGAGCTGTTTTTT.

This clone was seen a single time. The chain employs TRBV5-1 and TRBJ2-3; TRBD2 matches at 8 bases. Germline V gene data show CDR1 as SGHRS and CDR2 as YFSETQ. This CDR3 contains 15 residues. Unmatched junction bases numbered 5, after V lost 4 bases and J lost 1 base. Here the CDR3 DNA reads TGCGCCAGCAGCGAGGCACTAGCGGGCACAGATACGCAGTATTTT. Protein sequence: CASSEALAGTDTQYF.

CDR3 nucleotide sequence: TGCGCCAGCAGTCAATCGCGGCGAGGGAACACTGAAGCTTTCTTT. Encoded protein: CASSQSRRGNTEAFF. The chain carries TRBV23-1 and TRBJ1-1; no reliable D call. TRBV23-1 is given ORF status, its function remaining uncertain. The CDR3 covers 15 residues. The V end lost 0 bases, the J end lost 1 base, and 9 bases lay between the germline ends.

In nucleotides, the CDR3 is TGTGCCAGCAGCTTAGGGGGCGCCTCCGGGACTAGGAACGAGCAGTACTTC. Translation: CASSLGGASGTRNEQYF. The V call is TRBV11-3, the J call TRBJ2-7, with 8 bases aligning to TRBD2. Trimming took 1 base from V and 5 from J; bases not matched to a gene: 13. The germline V gene encodes CDR1 SGHNT and CDR2 YENEEA. The CDR3 is made up of 17 amino acids.

This chain connects TRBV7-3 to TRBJ2-3, with 8 nucleotides matching TRBD1. The germline V gene encodes CDR1 SGHTA and CDR2 FQGTGA. CDR3 length: 16 amino acids. The V segment lost 5 bases and the J segment 8 bases; nucleotides outside the gene matches: 15. Here the CDR3 reads CASSIDPAGQGGTQYF. The CDR3 DNA sequence: TGTGCCAGCAGCATCGACCCAGCCGGACAGGGTGGTACGCAGTATTTT. The variable domain in full, completed from reference TRBV7-3 and TRBJ2-3, reads GAGVSQTPSNKVTEKGKYVELRCDPISGHTALYWYRQSLGQGPEFLIYFQGTGAADDSGLPNDRFFAVRPEGSVSTLKIQRTERGDSAVYLCASSIDPAGQGGTQYFGPGTRLTVL.

The chain joins TRBV2 to TRBJ1-3, with a weak D call TRBD1 (5 bases). V was clipped by 6 bases and J by 2 bases, with 14 bases between them. Germline-derived CDR1 and CDR2 are SNHLY and FYNNEI. This CDR3 is built from 15 residues. The chain's CDR3 is CASRGQGGPGNTIYF. The CDR3 nucleotides are TGTGCCAGCAGAGGACAAGGAGGACCTGGAAACACCATATATTTT.

This chain joins TRBV7-9 and TRBJ1-2; no reliable D call. The CDR3 length is 15 residues. Looked up from germline, CDR1 is SEHNR and CDR2 is FQNEAQ (reference sequence). V dropped 1 base and J dropped 4 bases, with 13 bases sitting between them. CDR3 in DNA: TGTGCCAGCAGCTTAGGAGAGCTCCCGCTCTATGGCTACACCTTC. This gives the protein CASSLGELPLYGYTF.

The V call is TRBV9, the J call TRBJ1-3; no definite D call. The CDR3 has 14 residues. Per germline, CDR1 SGDLS and CDR2 YYNGEE. Trimming removed 4 bases at V and 6 bases at J, with 14 bases between. The CDR3 is CASSPGRAENTIYF. The CDR3 nucleotides read TGTGCCAGCAGCCCAGGAAGGGCGGAAAACACCATATATTTT.

The rearrangement links TRBV5-1 to TRBJ2-7, with 8 positions matching TRBD1. V lost 7 bases to trimming and J lost 7 bases; unmatched junction nucleotides: 19. The CDR3 is 16 amino acids. CDR1 and CDR2 from the germline V gene are SGHRS and YFSETQ. The CDR3 protein is CASGKADGQGRGEQYF. The CDR3 bases are TGCGCCAGCGGAAAGGCGGACGGACAGGGTCGAGGGGAGCAGTACTTC.

This chain joins TRBV2 and TRBJ1-6; 9 bases fit TRBD1. V lost 6 bases and J lost 9; bases outside the gene matches: 9. There are 15 residues in the CDR3. Germline loops: CDR1 SNHLY, CDR2 FYNNEI. The CDR3 DNA sequence: TGTGCCAGCAGAGCCGGGACAGGGAACGCTTCACCCCTCCACTTT. It specifies CASRAGTGNASPLHF.

The chain couples TRBV27 to TRBJ2-1, with 14 bases fitting TRBD2. Germline trimming cut 3 bases from V and 7 bases from J; bases unmatched to any gene: 5. The germline CDR1 and CDR2 sequences are MNHEY and SMNVEV (reference sequence). The CDR3 length is 16 residues. CDR3: CASSLRTSGGRNEQFF. In nucleotides, the CDR3 is TGTGCCAGCAGTTTGCGGACTAGCGGGGGGAGGAATGAGCAGTTCTTC.

For the CDR3, the DNA is TGCGCCAGCAGCCGGGACGACAGGGCCCTCGAGACCCAGTACTTC. The encoded protein is CASSRDDRALETQYF. The rearrangement links TRBV4-1 to TRBJ2-5, with 7 bases identical to TRBD1. CDR1 is MGHRA, CDR2 YSYEKL, per germline. V shed 4 bases and J 5 bases; nucleotides not matched to a gene: 10. The CDR3 runs to 15 residues.

The J gene is TRBJ2-7, the V gene TRBV11-3; 8 positions match TRBD1. Germline V gives CDR1 SGHNT, CDR2 YENEEA. The CDR3 has 14 residues. Unmatched junction bases numbered 8, after V lost 5 bases and J lost 5 bases. The CDR3 region is CASSPPGGADEQYF. Written as DNA, the CDR3 is TGTGCCAGCAGCCCCCCAGGGGGCGCGGACGAGCAGTACTTC.

The chain couples TRBV7-2 to TRBJ2-5; 8 nucleotides agree with TRBD2. Germline CDR1 and CDR2: SGHTA and FQGNSA. After removal of 3 bases from V and 5 bases from J, the junction contained 8 bases not matched to a gene. The CDR3 sequence is 15 residues long. The CDR3 reads CASSFLPGGGETQYF. Here the CDR3 DNA reads TGTGCCAGCAGCTTCCTTCCGGGAGGGGGGGAGACCCAGTACTTC.

The gene calls are TRBV19 and TRBJ1-6; 9 nucleotides align to TRBD1. The CDR3 loop spans 14 amino acids. The V gene end was trimmed by 6 bases and the J gene end by 10 bases; junction bases not matched to a gene: 7. From germline, CDR1 is LNHDA and CDR2 SQIVND (reference sequence). CDR3 sequence reads: CASREQGAGSPLHF. CDR3 DNA sequence: TGTGCCAGTAGGGAACAGGGGGCCGGGTCACCCCTCCACTTT.

The chain joins TRBV9 to TRBJ1-6, with 11 bases lining up with TRBD1. Trimming at V came to 3 bases and at J to 8 bases, leaving 7 bases not matched to a gene. Looked up from germline, CDR1 is SGDLS and CDR2 is YYNGEE. The CDR3 is made up of 16 amino acids. CDR3 nucleotide sequence: TGTGCCAGCAGCGAGCCCGGGACAGGGGGTCATTCACCCCTCCACTTT. Protein product: CASSEPGTGGHSPLHF.

J is TRBJ1-2 and V is TRBV5-4, with 7 bases lining up with TRBD1. This CDR3 is built from 14 residues. From germline, CDR1 is SGHNT and CDR2 YYREEE (reference sequence). With V trimmed by 6 bases and J by 0 bases, 5 bases remained unmatched. The CDR3 nucleotides read TGTGCCAGCAACCTGGACAGGTCTAACTATGGCTACACCTTC. It yields the protein CASNLDRSNYGYTF.

The chain combines TRBV9 with TRBJ2-1; a weak D match, TRBD1 (5 bases). The V and J ends lost 10 bases and 5 bases respectively, with 19 bases between them. The germline V gene has CDR1 SGDLS and CDR2 YYNGEE. The CDR3 contains 14 residues. The CDR3 DNA sequence: TGTGCCGGGGTATGGTTAGGGGTCCACAATGAGCAGTTCTTC. Translation: CAGVWLGVHNEQFF.